These 20 T cell receptor beta chains originate from one sample sequenced in a study of CD8 T cells in Susac syndrome. Random hexamers were used to reverse transcribe the RNA input (roughly 0.5 to 1 ug). MiXCR, applied by TCRdb to the immunoSEQ multiplex PCR reads, yields one record per CDR3 protein. Of around 170,000 distinct CDR3 sequences in the sample, around 95% are singletons; the top ten hold approximately 0.16%. Sequenced material: CD8+ T cells from PBMCs. These receptors came from a human donor with Susac syndrome.

This clonotype was seen a single time. The chain combines TRBV2 with TRBJ2-3; D is unresolved. Trimming stripped 7 bases from V and 2 bases from J, with 16 bases between. This CDR3 is built from 15 residues. Germline-derived CDR1 and CDR2 are SNHLY and FYNNEI. The CDR3 reads CASTDRQSNTDTQYF. In nucleotides, the CDR3 is TGTGCCAGCACCGACCGGCAGAGTAACACAGATACGCAGTATTTT.

This clonotype was found once. This chain connects TRBV5-4 to TRBJ2-5; D tentatively fits TRBD1 or TRBD2 (5 bases each). With 1 base removed from V and 3 bases from J, the gap between germline ends came to 13 bases. The germline gives CDR1 SGHNT, CDR2 YYREEE (reference sequence). The CDR3 contains 15 residues. The CDR3 protein is CASSLIFGTEETQYF. CDR3 DNA sequence: TGTGCCAGCAGCTTGATTTTCGGGACGGAAGAGACCCAGTACTTC.

The chain is built from TRBV7-9 and TRBJ1-2; D ambiguous. CDR1 is SEHNR, CDR2 FQNEAQ, per germline (reference sequence). This CDR3 comprises 14 residues. V was shortened by 5 bases and J by 7 bases, with 17 bases between the two germline ends. CDR3 nucleotides: TGTGCCAGCAGCCCCACGATAGAAGCAGCTGGCTACACCTTC. Its protein product is CASSPTIEAAGYTF.

This clonotype was recorded once. The chain employs TRBV6-5 and TRBJ1-6, with D possibly matching TRBD1 (6 bases). CDR1 and CDR2 (germline): MNHEY, SVGAGI. V lost 2 bases and J lost 6, with 14 bases in between. The CDR3 length is 16 residues. The CDR3 bases are TGTGCCAGCAGTTACACCTCCGGGACAACTAATTCACCCCTCCACTTT. It yields the protein CASSYTSGTTNSPLHF.

The V gene is TRBV14, the J gene TRBJ2-5; D is undetermined. The V end was cut by 5 bases, the J end by 2 bases, with 18 bases between. The germline V gene has CDR1 SGHDN and CDR2 FVKESK. The CDR3 extends over 16 amino acids. For the CDR3, the DNA is TGTGCCAGCAGCTCAATCCCCTTGGTGAGGCAAGAGACCCAGTACTTC. It is translated as CASSSIPLVRQETQYF. Based on the CDR3 plus reference TRBV14 and TRBJ2-5, the full variable domain is EAGVTQFPSHSVIEKGQTVTLRCDPISGHDNLYWYRRVMGKEIKFLLHFVKESKQDESGMPNNRFLAERTGGTYSTLKVQPAELEDSGVYFCASSSIPLVRQETQYFGPGTRLLVL.

The chain recombines TRBV27 with TRBJ2-6; D remains ambiguous. Deletions cut 1 base from V and 1 base from J, with 14 bases between. Looked up from germline, CDR1 is MNHEY and CDR2 is SMNVEV (reference sequence). The CDR3 loop spans 18 amino acids. The CDR3 nucleotides read TGTGCCAGCAGTTTATTTCGAGGTCCCACTTCTGGGGCCAACGTCCTGACTTTC. The encoded protein is CASSLFRGPTSGANVLTF.

This clonotype was seen a single time. The V call is TRBV20-1, the J call TRBJ2-1; tentatively, D is TRBD1 (6 bases). Trimming pared 2 bases from V and 2 bases from J, leaving 19 bases between. Germline assignment: CDR1 DFQATT and CDR2 SNEGSKA (reference sequence). This CDR3 spans 17 amino acids. This CDR3 is CSARRREGHITYNEQFF. As DNA, the CDR3 is TGCAGTGCTAGACGCAGAGAGGGACACATAACCTACAATGAGCAGTTCTTC.

The V gene is TRBV3-1, the J gene TRBJ2-5; maybe TRBD1 (6 bases). The CDR3 has 15 amino acids. Germline V gene sequence: CDR1 LGHDT, CDR2 YNNKEL (reference sequence). Trimming left V 0 bases short and J 1 base short, with 9 bases between. CDR3 residues: CASSQELGGQETQYF. The CDR3 DNA follows: TGTGCCAGCAGCCAAGAATTAGGGGGCCAAGAGACCCAGTACTTC.

This clonotype was seen a single time. The V gene is TRBV20-1, the J gene TRBJ2-7, with 10 bases identical to TRBD2. Germline assignment: CDR1 DFQATT and CDR2 SNEGSKA (reference sequence). The ends lost 6 bases at V and 2 bases at J; junction bases unmatched: 10. This CDR3 is built from 15 residues. The CDR3 is CSAPVSSGRAYEQYF. Written as DNA, the CDR3 is TGCAGTGCCCCAGTCTCGAGCGGGAGGGCCTACGAGCAGTACTTC.

The chain links TRBV5-1 to TRBJ1-1; D is possibly TRBD1 (5 bases). Germline assignment: CDR1 SGHRS and CDR2 YFSETQ. The CDR3 length is 12 residues. V was pared by 3 bases and J by 7 bases, with 10 bases between. CDR3 nucleotide sequence: TGCGCCAGCAGCTGGGAGGGGAATGAAGCTTTCTTT. Translating it yields CASSWEGNEAFF.

This clonotype appeared once. The chain carries TRBV7-9 and TRBJ2-6; TRBD1 agrees at 8 bases. Per the germline V gene, CDR1 is SEHNR and CDR2 is FQNEAQ (reference sequence). Germline trimming cut 6 bases from V and 0 bases from J; bases unmatched to any gene: 13. CDR3 length: 19 amino acids. This CDR3 reads CASRPQPGQENSGANVLTF. CDR3 bases: TGTGCCAGCAGACCACAGCCGGGACAGGAGAACTCTGGGGCCAACGTCCTGACTTTC.

This clonotype was seen more than once but under ten times. The rearrangement links TRBV7-2 to TRBJ2-1; D assignment may be TRBD1 or TRBD2 (5 bases each). The CDR3 consists of 16 residues. Looked up from germline, CDR1 is SGHTA and CDR2 is FQGNSA. The V gene lost 2 bases and the J gene lost 0 bases, with 11 bases spanning the gap. The CDR3 is CASSLSGRSSYNEQFF. DNA of the CDR3: TGTGCCAGCAGCTTATCGGGACGAAGCTCCTACAATGAGCAGTTCTTC.

The chain joins TRBV7-8 to TRBJ2-6; 8 positions match TRBD1. The CDR3 runs to 20 residues. The junction had 15 bases not matched to a gene; V was cut back by 5 bases and J by 0 bases. CDR1 is SGHVS, CDR2 FQNEAQ, per germline. The DNA of the CDR3 is TGTGCCAGCAGCGTTGACAGGGGATATTCGACCTTCTCTGGGGCCAACGTCCTGACTTTC. Residues: CASSVDRGYSTFSGANVLTF.

This rearrangement joins TRBV19 to TRBJ1-1; no firm D call. V was trimmed by 3 bases and J by 8 bases, leaving 10 bases between them. The germline gives CDR1 LNHDA, CDR2 SQIVND (reference sequence). CDR3 length equals 12 residues. The chain's CDR3 is CASSMTRQEAFF. The CDR3 nucleotides are TGTGCCAGTAGTATGACTCGACAAGAAGCTTTCTTT.

The chain recombines TRBV28 with TRBJ2-5; D call uncertain. Germline V gene sequence: CDR1 MDHEN, CDR2 SYDVKM. The CDR3 is 10 residues long. The V gene lost 8 bases and the J gene lost 5 bases, with 6 bases spanning the gap. The CDR3 reads CASGWETQYF. As DNA, the CDR3 is TGTGCCAGCGGGTGGGAGACCCAGTACTTC.

Only one count was recorded for this clonotype. This chain uses TRBV20-1 with TRBJ2-1; tentative D call: TRBD2 (7 bases). This CDR3 is 14 amino acids long. The germline V gene has CDR1 DFQATT and CDR2 SNEGSKA (reference sequence). Trimming took 2 bases from V and 8 from J, leaving 16 bases between them. The CDR3 nucleotides are TGCAGTGCTAGACCGCCGGGGGAGGGGGATGAGCAGTTCTTC. It is translated as CSARPPGEGDEQFF.

This clonotype occurred a few times. The chain combines TRBV12-3 or TRBV12-4 with TRBJ2-5; 9 bases map to TRBD1. V lost 3 bases to trimming and J lost 0 bases; unmatched junction nucleotides: 2. This CDR3 is built from 15 residues. The chain's CDR3 is CASSLGDRDQETQYF. In DNA, the CDR3 is TGTGCCAGCAGTTTGGGGGACAGGGACCAAGAGACCCAGTACTTC.

This chain uses TRBV12-3 or TRBV12-4 with TRBJ2-1, with 14 bases identical to TRBD2. V gave up 5 bases and J gave up 12 bases; unmatched junction bases: 9. CDR3 length equals 15 residues. CDR3 sequence (DNA): TGTGCCAGCAGTGCCGGGACTAGCGGGAGCGAGGTGCAGTTCTTC. Its translation: CASSAGTSGSEVQFF.

J is TRBJ2-4 and V is TRBV10-1, with D perhaps being TRBD1 or TRBD2 (5 bases each). This CDR3 contains 14 residues. Germline values: CDR1 WNHNN, CDR2 SYGVQD (reference sequence). Trimming removed 3 bases from V and 5 bases from J, with 11 bases in between. The CDR3 region is CASSDRDRQNIQYF. CDR3 coding DNA: TGCGCCAGCAGTGATCGGGACCGTCAAAACATTCAGTACTTC.

The chain recombines TRBV6-5 with TRBJ2-3; TRBD1 matches at 8 bases. The trim removed 7 bases at V and 1 base at J, leaving 7 bases unmatched. This CDR3 has 15 residues. CDR1 and CDR2 (germline): MNHEY, SVGAGI. CDR3 bases: TGTGCCAGCAAAGATACAGGGGGTGGCACAGATACGCAGTATTTT. Its translation is CASKDTGGGTDTQYF.